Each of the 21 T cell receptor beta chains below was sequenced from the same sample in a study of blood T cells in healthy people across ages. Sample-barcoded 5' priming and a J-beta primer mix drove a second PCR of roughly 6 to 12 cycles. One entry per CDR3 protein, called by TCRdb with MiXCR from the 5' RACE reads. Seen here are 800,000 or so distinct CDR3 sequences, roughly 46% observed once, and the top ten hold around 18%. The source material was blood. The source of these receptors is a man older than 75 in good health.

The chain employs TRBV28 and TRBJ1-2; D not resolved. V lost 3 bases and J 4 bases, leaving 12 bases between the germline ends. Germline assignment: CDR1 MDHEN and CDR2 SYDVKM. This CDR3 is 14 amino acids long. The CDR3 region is CASSFNLGSYGYTF. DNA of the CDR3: TGTGCCAGCAGTTTCAACCTGGGTAGCTATGGCTACACCTTC.

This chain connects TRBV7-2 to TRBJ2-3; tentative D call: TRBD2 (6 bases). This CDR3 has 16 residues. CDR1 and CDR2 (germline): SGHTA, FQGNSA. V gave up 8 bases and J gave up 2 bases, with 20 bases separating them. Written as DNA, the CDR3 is TGTGCCAGCGGATACATCACCGGGACTTCCACAGATACGCAGTATTTT. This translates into CASGYITGTSTDTQYF.

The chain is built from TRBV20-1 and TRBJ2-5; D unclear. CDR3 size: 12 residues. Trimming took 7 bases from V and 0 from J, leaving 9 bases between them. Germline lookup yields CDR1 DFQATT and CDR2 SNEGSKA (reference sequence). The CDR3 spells CSVSENQETQYF. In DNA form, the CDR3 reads TGCAGTGTCTCAGAGAACCAAGAGACCCAGTACTTC.

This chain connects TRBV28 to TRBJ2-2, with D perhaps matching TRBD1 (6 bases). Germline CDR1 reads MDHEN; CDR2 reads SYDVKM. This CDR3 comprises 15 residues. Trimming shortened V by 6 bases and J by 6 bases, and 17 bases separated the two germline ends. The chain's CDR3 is CASRGQKYRAGELFF. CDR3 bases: TGTGCCAGCAGGGGACAAAAATATAGGGCCGGGGAGCTGTTTTTT.

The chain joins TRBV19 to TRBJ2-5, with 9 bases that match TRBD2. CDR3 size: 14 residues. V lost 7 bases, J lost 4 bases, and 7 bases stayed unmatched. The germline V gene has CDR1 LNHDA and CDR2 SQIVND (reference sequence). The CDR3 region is CASTREGLGETQYF. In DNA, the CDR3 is TGTGCCAGTACGCGGGAGGGCCTAGGAGAGACCCAGTACTTC.

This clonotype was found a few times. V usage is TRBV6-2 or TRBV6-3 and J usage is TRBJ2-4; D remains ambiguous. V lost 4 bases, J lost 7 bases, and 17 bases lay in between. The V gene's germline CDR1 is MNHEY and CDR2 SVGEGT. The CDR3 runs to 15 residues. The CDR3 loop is CASSFRSGEKNIQYF. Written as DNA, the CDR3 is TGTGCCAGCAGTTTTCGGAGTGGAGAAAAGAACATTCAGTACTTC.

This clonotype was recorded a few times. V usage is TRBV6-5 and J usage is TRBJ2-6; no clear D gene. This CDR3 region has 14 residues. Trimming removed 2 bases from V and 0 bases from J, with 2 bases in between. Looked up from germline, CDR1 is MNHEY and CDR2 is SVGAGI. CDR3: CASSYGSGANVLTF. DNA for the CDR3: TGTGCCAGCAGTTACGGCTCTGGGGCCAACGTCCTGACTTTC.

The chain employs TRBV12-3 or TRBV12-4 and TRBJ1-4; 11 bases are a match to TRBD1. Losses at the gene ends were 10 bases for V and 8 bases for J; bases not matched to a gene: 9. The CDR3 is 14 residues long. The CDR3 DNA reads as TGTGCCACCCACGGGGGACAGGGGGGGGAAAAACTGTTTTTT. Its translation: CATHGGQGGEKLFF.

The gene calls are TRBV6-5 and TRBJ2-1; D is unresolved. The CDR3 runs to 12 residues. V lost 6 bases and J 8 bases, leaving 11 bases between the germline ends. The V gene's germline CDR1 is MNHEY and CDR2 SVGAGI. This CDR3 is CASSLLNDEQFF. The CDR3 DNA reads TGTGCCAGCAGCCTCCTGAACGATGAGCAGTTCTTC.

The CDR3 is CSARWTRRGETQYF. The CDR3 bases are TGCAGTGCTAGGTGGACACGACGGGGAGAGACCCAGTACTTC. The chain employs TRBV20-1 and TRBJ2-5; the D gene could be TRBD1 or TRBD2 (5 bases each). The germline V gene encodes CDR1 DFQATT and CDR2 SNEGSKA (reference sequence). V gave up 3 bases and J gave up 4 bases, with 15 bases separating them. The CDR3 length is 14 residues.

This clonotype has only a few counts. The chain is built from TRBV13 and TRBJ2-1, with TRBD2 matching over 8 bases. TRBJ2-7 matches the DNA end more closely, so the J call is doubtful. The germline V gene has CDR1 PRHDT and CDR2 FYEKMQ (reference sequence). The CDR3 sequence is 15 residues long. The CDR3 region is CASSLESSGYNEQYF. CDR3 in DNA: TGTGCCAGCAGCTTAGAGTCTAGCGGGTACAATGAGCAGTACTTC.

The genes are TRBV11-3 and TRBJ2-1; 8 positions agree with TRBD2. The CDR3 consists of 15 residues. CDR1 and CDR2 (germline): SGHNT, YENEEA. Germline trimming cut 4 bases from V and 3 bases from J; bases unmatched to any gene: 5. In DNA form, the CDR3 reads TGTGCCAGCAGCTCGGGGGGGGGAAACTACAATGAGCAGTTCTTC. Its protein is CASSSGGGNYNEQFF. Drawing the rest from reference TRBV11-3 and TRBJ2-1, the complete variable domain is EAGVVQSPRYKIIEKKQPVAFWCNPISGHNTLYWYLQNLGQGPELLIRYENEEAVDDSQLPKDRFSAERLKGVDSTLKIQPAELGDSAVYLCASSSGGGNYNEQFFGPGTRLTVL.

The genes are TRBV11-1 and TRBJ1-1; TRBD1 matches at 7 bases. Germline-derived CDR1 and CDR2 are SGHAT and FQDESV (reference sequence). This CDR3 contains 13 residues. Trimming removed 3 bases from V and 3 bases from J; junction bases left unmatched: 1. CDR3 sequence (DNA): TGTGCCAGCAGCTTCGACAGGGACACTGAAGCTTTCTTT. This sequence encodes CASSFDRDTEAFF.

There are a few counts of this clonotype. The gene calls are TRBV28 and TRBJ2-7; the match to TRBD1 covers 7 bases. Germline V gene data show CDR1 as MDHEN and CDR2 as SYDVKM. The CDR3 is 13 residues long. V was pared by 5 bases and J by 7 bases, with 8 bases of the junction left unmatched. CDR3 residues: CASSGTALGEQYF. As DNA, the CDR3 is TGTGCCAGCAGTGGGACAGCCCTCGGGGAGCAGTACTTC.

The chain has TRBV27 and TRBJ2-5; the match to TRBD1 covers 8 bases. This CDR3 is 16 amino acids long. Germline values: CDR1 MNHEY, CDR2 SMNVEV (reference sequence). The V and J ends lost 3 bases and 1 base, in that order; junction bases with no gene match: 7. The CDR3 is CASSFYSDRGQETQYF. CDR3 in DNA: TGTGCCAGCAGTTTCTATTCAGACAGGGGCCAAGAGACCCAGTACTTC.

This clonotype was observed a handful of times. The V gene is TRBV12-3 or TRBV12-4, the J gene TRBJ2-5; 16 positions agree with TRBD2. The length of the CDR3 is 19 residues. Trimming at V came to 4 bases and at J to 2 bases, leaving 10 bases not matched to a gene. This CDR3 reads CASSSHGTSGRALQETQYF. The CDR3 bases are TGTGCCAGCAGTTCACACGGGACTAGCGGGAGGGCACTTCAAGAGACCCAGTACTTC.

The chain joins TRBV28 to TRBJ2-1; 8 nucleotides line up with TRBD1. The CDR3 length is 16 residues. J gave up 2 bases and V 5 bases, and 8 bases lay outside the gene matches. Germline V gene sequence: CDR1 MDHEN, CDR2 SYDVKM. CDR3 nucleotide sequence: TGTGCCAGCAGTACACAAGACAGGGGCCCCTACAATGAGCAGTTCTTC. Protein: CASSTQDRGPYNEQFF.

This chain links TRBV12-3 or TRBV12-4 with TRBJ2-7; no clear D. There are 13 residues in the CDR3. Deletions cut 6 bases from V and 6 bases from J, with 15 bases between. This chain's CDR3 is CASRPGNYFEQYF. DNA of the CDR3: TGTGCCAGCAGACCTGGGAATTACTTCGAGCAGTACTTC.

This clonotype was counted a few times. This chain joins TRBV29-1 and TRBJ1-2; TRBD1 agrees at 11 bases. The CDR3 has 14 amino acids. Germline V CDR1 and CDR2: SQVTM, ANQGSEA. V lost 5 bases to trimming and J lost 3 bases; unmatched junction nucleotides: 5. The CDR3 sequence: CSVPGQGADYGYTF. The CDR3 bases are TGCAGCGTTCCTGGACAGGGGGCGGACTATGGCTACACCTTC. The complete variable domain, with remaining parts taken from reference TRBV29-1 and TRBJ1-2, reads SAVISQKPSRDICQRGTSLTIQCQVDSQVTMMFWYRQQPGQSLTLIATANQGSEATYESGFVIDKFPISRPNLTFSTLTVSNMSPEDSSIYLCSVPGQGADYGYTFGSGTRLTVV.

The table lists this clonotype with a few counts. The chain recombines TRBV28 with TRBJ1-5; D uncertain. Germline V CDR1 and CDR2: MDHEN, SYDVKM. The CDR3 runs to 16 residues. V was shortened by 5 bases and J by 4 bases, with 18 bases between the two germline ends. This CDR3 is CASSDDSPGTNQPQHF. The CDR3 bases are TGTGCCAGCAGTGACGACTCGCCGGGAACAAATCAGCCCCAGCATTTT.

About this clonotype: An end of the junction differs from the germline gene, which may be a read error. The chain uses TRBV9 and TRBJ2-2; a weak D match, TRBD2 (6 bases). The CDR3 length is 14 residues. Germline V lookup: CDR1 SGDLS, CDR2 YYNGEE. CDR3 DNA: TGTGCCTGCAGCCCAAACCTAGCGACCGGGGAGCTGTTTTTT. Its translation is CACSPNLATGELFF.